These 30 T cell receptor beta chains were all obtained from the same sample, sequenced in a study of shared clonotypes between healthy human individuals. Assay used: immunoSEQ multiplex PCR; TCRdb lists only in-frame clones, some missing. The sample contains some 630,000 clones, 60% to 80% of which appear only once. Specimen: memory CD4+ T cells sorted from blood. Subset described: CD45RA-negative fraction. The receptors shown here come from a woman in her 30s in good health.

CDR3 coding DNA: TGTGCCAGTAGCTTCCGCAGCAATCAGCCCCAGCATTTT. It yields the protein CASSFRSNQPQHF. The V call is TRBV19, the J call TRBJ1-5; unclear D gene. V was trimmed by 6 bases and J by 1 base, leaving 7 bases between them. CDR1 is LNHDA, CDR2 SQIVND, per germline (reference sequence). The CDR3 sequence is 13 residues long.

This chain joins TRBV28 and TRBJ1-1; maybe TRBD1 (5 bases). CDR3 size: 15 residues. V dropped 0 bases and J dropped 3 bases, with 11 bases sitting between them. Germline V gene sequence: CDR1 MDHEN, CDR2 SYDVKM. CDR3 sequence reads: CASSLWGRRDTEAFF. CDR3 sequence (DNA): TGTGCCAGCAGTTTATGGGGGCGCAGGGACACTGAAGCTTTCTTT.

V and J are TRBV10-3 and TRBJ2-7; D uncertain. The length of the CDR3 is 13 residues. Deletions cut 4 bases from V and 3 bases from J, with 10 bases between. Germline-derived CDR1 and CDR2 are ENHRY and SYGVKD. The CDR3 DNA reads TGTGCCATCAGTGGGACGGGCGACTACGAGCAGTACTTC. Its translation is CAISGTGDYEQYF.

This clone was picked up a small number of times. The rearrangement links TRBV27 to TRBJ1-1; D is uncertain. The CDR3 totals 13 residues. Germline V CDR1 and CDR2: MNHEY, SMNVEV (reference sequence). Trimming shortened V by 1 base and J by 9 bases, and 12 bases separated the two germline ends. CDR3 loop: CASSLLAGIKAFF. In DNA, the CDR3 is TGTGCCAGCAGTTTATTAGCGGGGATTAAAGCTTTCTTT.

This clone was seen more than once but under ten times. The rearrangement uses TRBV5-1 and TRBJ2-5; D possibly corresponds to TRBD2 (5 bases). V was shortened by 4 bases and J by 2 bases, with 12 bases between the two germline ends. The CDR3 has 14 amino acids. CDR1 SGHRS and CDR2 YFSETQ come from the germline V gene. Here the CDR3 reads CASSPFGSQETQYF. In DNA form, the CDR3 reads TGCGCCAGCAGCCCCTTTGGGAGTCAAGAGACCCAGTACTTC. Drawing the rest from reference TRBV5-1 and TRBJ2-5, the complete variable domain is KAGVTQTPRYLIKTRGQQVTLSCSPISGHRSVSWYQQTPGQGLQFLFEYFSETQRNKGNFPGRFSGRQFSNSRSEMNVSTLELGDSALYLCASSPFGSQETQYFGPGTRLLVL.

The CDR3 is CASSLNMLINEKLFF. In nucleotides, the CDR3 is TGCGCCAGCAGCCTAAACATGCTGATTAATGAAAAACTGTTTTTT. V and J are TRBV5-1 and TRBJ1-4; D unresolved. V was shortened by 4 bases and J by 4 bases, with 14 bases between the two germline ends. Germline CDR1 reads SGHRS; CDR2 reads YFSETQ. This CDR3 is built from 15 residues. The full variable domain, rest sourced from reference TRBV5-1 and TRBJ1-4, is KAGVTQTPRYLIKTRGQQVTLSCSPISGHRSVSWYQQTPGQGLQFLFEYFSETQRNKGNFPGRFSGRQFSNSRSEMNVSTLELGDSALYLCASSLNMLINEKLFFGSGTQLSVL.

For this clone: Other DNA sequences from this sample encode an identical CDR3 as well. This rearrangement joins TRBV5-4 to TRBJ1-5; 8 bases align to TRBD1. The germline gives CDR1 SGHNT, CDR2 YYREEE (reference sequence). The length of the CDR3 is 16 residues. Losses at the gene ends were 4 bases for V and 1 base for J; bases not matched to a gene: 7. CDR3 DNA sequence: TGTGCCAGCAGCCAGGAACAGGGGGGGAGCAATCAGCCCCAGCATTTT. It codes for CASSQEQGGSNQPQHF.

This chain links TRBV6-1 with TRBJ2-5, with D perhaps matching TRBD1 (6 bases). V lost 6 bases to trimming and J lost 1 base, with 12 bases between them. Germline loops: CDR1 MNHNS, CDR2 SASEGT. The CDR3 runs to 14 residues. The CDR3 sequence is CASRAGTTQETQYF. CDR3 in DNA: TGTGCCAGCAGGGCCGGGACAACCCAAGAGACCCAGTACTTC.

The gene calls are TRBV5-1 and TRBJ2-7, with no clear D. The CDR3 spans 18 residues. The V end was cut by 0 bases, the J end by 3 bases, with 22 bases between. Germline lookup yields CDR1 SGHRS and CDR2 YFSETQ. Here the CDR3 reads CASSLALDSSLANYEQYF. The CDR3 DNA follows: TGCGCCAGCAGCTTGGCCTTGGATTCGAGCTTGGCCAACTACGAGCAGTACTTC.

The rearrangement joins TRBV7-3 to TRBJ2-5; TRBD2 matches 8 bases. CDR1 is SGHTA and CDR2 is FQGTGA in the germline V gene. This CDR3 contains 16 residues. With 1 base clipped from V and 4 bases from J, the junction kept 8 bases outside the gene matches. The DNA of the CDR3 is TGTGCCAGCAGCTTAAACCAAGCGGGAGCGGGAGAGACCCAGTACTTC. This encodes CASSLNQAGAGETQYF.

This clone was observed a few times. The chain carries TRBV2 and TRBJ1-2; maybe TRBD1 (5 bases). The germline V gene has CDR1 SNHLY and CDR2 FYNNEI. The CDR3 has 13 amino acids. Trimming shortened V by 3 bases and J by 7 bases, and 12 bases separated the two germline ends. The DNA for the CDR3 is TGTGCCAGCAGTGATGTGGGGGTGGGTGGCTACACCTTC. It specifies CASSDVGVGGYTF.

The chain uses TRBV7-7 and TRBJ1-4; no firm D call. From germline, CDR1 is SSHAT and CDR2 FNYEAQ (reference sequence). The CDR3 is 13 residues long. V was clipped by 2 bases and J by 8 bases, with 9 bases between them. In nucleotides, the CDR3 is TGTGCCAGCAGCTTAAATCCAGGCGAAAAACTGTTTTTT. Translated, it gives CASSLNPGEKLFF.

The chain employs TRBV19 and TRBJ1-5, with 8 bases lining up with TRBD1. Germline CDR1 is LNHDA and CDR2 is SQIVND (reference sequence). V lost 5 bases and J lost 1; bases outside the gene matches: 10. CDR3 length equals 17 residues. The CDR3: CASSLGQGQRSNQPQHF. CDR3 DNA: TGTGCCAGTAGTCTCGGACAGGGACAGCGGAGCAATCAGCCCCAGCATTTT.

DNA of the CDR3: TGCGCCAGCAGTCAAGCGATGGTCCGGCCTAGGAGTCAGCCCCAGCATTTT. This gives the protein CASSQAMVRPRSQPQHF. The chain has TRBV23-1 and TRBJ1-5; D gene unclear. TRBV23-1 is an ORF; its function is uncertain. The CDR3 runs 17 residues. V lost 2 bases and J 6 bases, leaving 20 bases between the germline ends.

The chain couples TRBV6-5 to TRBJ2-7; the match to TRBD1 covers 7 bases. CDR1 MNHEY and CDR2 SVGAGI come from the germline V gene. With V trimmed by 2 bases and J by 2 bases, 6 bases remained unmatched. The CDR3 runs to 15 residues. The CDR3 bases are TGTGCCAGCAGTTACGCCGGGGACAGTACCTACGAGCAGTACTTC. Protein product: CASSYAGDSTYEQYF.

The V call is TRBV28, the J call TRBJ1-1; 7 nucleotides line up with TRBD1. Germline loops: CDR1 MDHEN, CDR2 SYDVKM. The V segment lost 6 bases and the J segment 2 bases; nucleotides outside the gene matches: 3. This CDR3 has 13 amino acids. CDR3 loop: CASRRGLNTEAFF. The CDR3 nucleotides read TGTGCCAGCAGAAGGGGGCTTAACACTGAAGCTTTCTTT.

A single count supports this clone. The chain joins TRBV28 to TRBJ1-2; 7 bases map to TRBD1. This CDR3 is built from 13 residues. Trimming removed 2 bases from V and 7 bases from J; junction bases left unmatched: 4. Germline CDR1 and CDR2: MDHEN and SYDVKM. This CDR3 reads CASSLRGRVGYTF. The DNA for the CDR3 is TGTGCCAGCAGTTTAAGGGGGCGCGTTGGCTACACCTTC.

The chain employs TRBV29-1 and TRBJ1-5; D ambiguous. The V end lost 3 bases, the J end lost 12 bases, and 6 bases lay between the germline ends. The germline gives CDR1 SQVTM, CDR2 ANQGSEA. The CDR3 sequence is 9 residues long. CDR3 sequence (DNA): TGCAGCGTTGAGATCAGCCAGCATTTT. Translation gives CSVEISQHF.

CDR3 amino acids: CASSANRVSTGELFF. The CDR3 bases are TGTGCCAGCAGCGCCAACAGGGTTAGCACCGGGGAGCTGTTTTTT. The gene calls are TRBV7-9 and TRBJ2-2, with TRBD1 as a possible D gene (6 bases). This CDR3 has 15 residues. V was pared by 5 bases and J by 4 bases, with 14 bases between. CDR1 is SEHNR, CDR2 FQNEAQ, per germline (reference sequence).

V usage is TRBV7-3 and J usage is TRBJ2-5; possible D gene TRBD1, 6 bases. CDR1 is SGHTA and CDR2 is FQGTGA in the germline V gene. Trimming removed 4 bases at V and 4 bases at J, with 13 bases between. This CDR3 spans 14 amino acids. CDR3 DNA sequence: TGTGCCAGCAGCTCTATGGGCAGGGGAGAGACCCAGTACTTC. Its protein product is CASSSMGRGETQYF.

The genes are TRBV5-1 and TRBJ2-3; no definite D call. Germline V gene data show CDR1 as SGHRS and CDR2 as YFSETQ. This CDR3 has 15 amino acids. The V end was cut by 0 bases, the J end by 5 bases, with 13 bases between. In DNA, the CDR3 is TGCGCCAGCAGCTTGGGTGTTAGGGTAGTAGATACGCAGTATTTT. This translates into CASSLGVRVVDTQYF. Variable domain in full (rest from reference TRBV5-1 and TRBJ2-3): KAGVTQTPRYLIKTRGQQVTLSCSPISGHRSVSWYQQTPGQGLQFLFEYFSETQRNKGNFPGRFSGRQFSNSRSEMNVSTLELGDSALYLCASSLGVRVVDTQYFGPGTRLTVL.

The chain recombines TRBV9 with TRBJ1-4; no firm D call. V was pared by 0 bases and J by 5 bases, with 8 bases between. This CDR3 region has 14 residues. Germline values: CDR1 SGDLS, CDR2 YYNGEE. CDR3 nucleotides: TGTGCCAGCAGCGTAGACTATATGAATGAAAAACTGTTTTTT. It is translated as CASSVDYMNEKLFF.

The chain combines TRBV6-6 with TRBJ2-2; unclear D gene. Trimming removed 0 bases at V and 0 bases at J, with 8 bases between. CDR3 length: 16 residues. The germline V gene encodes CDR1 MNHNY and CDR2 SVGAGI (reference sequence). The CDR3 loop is CASSYSGGANTGELFF. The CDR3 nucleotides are TGTGCCAGCAGTTACTCCGGCGGAGCGAACACCGGGGAGCTGTTTTTT.

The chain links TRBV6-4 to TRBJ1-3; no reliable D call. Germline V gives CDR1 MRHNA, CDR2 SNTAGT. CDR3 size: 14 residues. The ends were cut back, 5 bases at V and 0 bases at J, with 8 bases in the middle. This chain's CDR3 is CASSPKHSGNTIYF. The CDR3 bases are TGTGCCAGCAGTCCGAAACACTCTGGAAACACCATATATTTT.

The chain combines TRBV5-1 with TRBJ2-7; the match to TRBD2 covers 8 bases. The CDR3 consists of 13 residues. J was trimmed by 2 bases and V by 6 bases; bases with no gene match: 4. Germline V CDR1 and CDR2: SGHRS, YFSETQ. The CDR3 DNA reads TGCGCCAGCACCGGGACTAGTGCCTACGAGCAGTACTTC. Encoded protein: CASTGTSAYEQYF.

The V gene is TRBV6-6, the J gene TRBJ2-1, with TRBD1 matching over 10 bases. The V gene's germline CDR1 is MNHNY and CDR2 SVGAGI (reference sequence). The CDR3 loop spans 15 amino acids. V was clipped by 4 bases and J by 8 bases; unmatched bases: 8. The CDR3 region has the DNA TGTGCCAGCAGTTTGAGACAGGGGGCCGGGGATGAGCAGTTCTTC. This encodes CASSLRQGAGDEQFF.

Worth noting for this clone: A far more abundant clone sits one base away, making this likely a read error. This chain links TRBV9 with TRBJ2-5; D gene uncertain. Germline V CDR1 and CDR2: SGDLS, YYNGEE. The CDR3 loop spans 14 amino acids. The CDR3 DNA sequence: TGTGCCAGCAGCCCGACCCTTGTGGCAGAGACCCGGTACTTC. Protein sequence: CASSPTLVAETRYF.

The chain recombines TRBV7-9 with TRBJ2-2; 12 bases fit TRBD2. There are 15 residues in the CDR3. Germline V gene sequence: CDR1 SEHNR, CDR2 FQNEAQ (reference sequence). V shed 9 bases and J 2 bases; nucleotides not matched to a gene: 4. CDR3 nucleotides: TGTGCCAGGGGACTAGCGGGTTTAAACACCGGGGAGCTGTTTTTT. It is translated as CARGLAGLNTGELFF.

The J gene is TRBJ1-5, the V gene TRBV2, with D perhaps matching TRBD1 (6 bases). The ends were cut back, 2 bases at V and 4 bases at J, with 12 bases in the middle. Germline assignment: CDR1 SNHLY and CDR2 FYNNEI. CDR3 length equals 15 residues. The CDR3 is CASSEIRGKNQPQHF. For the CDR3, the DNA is TGTGCCAGCAGTGAAATAAGGGGGAAGAATCAGCCCCAGCATTTT.

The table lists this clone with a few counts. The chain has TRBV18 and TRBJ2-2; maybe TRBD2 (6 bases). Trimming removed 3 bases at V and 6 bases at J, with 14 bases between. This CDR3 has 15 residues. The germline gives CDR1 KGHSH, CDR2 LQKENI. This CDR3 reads CASSPWTGVSGELFF. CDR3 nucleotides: TGTGCCAGCTCACCCTGGACGGGGGTATCCGGGGAGCTGTTTTTT. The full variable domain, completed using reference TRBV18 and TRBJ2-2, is NAGVMQNPRHLVRRRGQEARLRCSPMKGHSHVYWYRQLPEEGLKFMVYLQKENIIDESGMPKERFSAEFPKEGPSILRIQQVVRGDSAAYFCASSPWTGVSGELFFGEGSRLTVL.